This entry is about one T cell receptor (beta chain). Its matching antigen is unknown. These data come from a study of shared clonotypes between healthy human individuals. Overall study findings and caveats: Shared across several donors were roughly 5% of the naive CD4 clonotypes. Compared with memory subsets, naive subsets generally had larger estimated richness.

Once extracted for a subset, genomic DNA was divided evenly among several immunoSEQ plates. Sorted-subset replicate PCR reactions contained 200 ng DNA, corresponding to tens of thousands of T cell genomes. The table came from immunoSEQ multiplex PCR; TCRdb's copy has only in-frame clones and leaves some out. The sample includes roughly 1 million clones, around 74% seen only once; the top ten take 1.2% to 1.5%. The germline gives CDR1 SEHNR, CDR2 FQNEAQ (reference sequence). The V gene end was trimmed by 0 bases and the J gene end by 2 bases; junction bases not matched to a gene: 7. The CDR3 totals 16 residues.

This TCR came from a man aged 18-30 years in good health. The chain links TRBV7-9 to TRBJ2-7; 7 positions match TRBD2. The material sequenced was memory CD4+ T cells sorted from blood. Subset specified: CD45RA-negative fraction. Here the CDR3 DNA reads TGTGCCAGCAGCTTAGCTAAGGGGAGGGGTCCCTACGAGCAGTACTTC. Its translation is CASSLAKGRGPYEQYF. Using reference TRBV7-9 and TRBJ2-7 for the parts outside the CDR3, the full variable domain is DTGVSQNPRHKITKRGQNVTFRCDPISEHNRLYWYRQTLGQGPEFLTYFQNEAQLEKSRLLSDRFSAERPKGSFSTLEIQRTEQGDSAMYLCASSLAKGRGPYEQYFGPGTRLTVT.